What follows describes a single TCR beta chain. Its target is unknown. These data are taken from a study of T cells after posttransplantation cyclophosphamide. Study results and caveats: Skin or GI-infiltrating T cells shared few TRB sequences with blood.

The V end was cut by 3 bases, the J end by 0 bases, with 18 bases between. This CDR3 comprises 17 residues. Per the germline V gene, CDR1 is LGHNA and CDR2 is YSLEER. The repertoire was sequenced with immunoSEQ multiplex PCR; TCRdb's copy has only in-frame clones and lacks some. The sample yields tens of thousands of clones, roughly 98% seen once. Sequenced: naive CD8+ T cells sorted from PBMCs. This clonotype was obtained from a man aged 35-49 years in good health, CMV-negative, and a related stem cell transplant donor. This chain connects TRBV4-3 to TRBJ2-7; tentatively, D is TRBD2 (6 bases). CDR3 region: CASSQGRPGLLSYEQYF. CDR3 coding DNA: TGCGCCAGCAGCCAGGGCCGACCGGGACTCCTCTCCTACGAGCAGTACTTC.